Detailed here is one T cell receptor (beta chain). The antigen is unknown. No fewer than two post-ART and no fewer than one pre-ART PBMC samples existed for each donor. In each sample, about 0.9-10 million cryopreserved PBMC were present before DNA extraction. This sample was taken from a study of long-term antiretroviral therapy in people with HIV. Findings and caveats of the study: Controls showed broader CDR3 length ranges than did the HIV repertoires. Before ART, certain clones expanded, and these dominated the repertoire at all time points.

Germline CDR1 reads SGHTA; CDR2 reads FQGNSA. V dropped 5 bases and J dropped 5 bases, with 14 bases sitting between them. This CDR3 spans 14 amino acids. Sequencing used immunoSEQ v3.0 at survey level. Assay: immunoSEQ multiplex PCR; the TCRdb copy retains only in-frame clones and omits some. The sample yields around 40,000 clones, approximately 86% seen once. This chain joins TRBV7-2 and TRBJ2-3; a possible D gene is TRBD2 (7 bases). This material consisted of unsorted PBMCs, taken just before starting antiretroviral therapy. The sequence derives from a woman between 18 and 30 years old with HIV. This CDR3 reads CASSTPRGGDTQYF. CDR3 nucleotides: TGTGCCAGCAGCACTCCGAGGGGGGGAGATACGCAGTATTTT. The full variable domain, its missing parts supplied by reference TRBV7-2 and TRBJ2-3, is GAGVSQSPSNKVTEKGKDVELRCDPISGHTALYWYRQSLGQGLEFLIYFQGNSAPDKSGLPSDRFSAERTGGSVSTLTIQRTQQEDSAVYLCASSTPRGGDTQYFGPGTRLTVL.